The 10 T cell receptor beta chains presented below share a single source sample, sequenced in a study of post-analysis software for immune sequencing data. Each TCR beta cDNA library carried unique molecular identifiers. MiXCR was run by TCRdb on the PCR reads, yielding one entry per CDR3 protein. The profile shows approximately 730,000 distinct CDR3 sequences, around 46% of them singletons. Their antigens remain unidentified. Whole-study findings and limits: Higher frequency in patients than in controls was seen for roughly five TRBV segments, with TRBV5-6, TRBV5-1 and TRBV20-1 among them.

Sequencing was carried out using blood. The receptors were sampled from a girl between 10 and 17 years old with multiple sclerosis.

The chain couples TRBV29-1 to TRBJ1-2; unclear D gene. V shed 5 bases and J shed 3 bases, with 10 bases lying between them. The CDR3 extends over 12 amino acids. The germline V gene encodes CDR1 SQVTM and CDR2 ANQGSEA. DNA of the CDR3: TGCAGCGTTTACAGAGGAGACTATGGCTACACCTTC. Its translation: CSVYRGDYGYTF.

As regards this clonotype: Possible read error: a much larger clone is one base away. V gene TRBV29-1 combines with J gene TRBJ1-4; unclear D gene. Trimming cost V 0 bases and J 8 bases, with 4 bases left between them. This CDR3 spans 11 amino acids. CDR1 and CDR2 from the germline V gene are SQVTM and ANQGSEA. The CDR3 nucleotides read TGCAGCGTTGAAGAGTGGGAAAAACTGTTTTTT. Amino acid sequence: CSVEEWEKLFF.

The chain recombines TRBV11-1 with TRBJ2-1; 7 bases align to TRBD2. Per germline, CDR1 SGHAT and CDR2 FQDESV (reference sequence). Trimming at V came to 5 bases and at J to 4 bases, leaving 20 bases not matched to a gene. CDR3 length: 19 amino acids. CDR3: CASSPLASLAGFRYNEQFF. The CDR3 nucleotides are TGTGCCAGCAGCCCTTTGGCGAGTTTAGCGGGTTTCAGGTACAATGAGCAGTTCTTC. The variable domain in full, completed from reference TRBV11-1 and TRBJ2-1, reads EAEVAQSPRYKITEKSQAVAFWCDPISGHATLYWYRQILGQGPELLVQFQDESVVDDSQLPKDRFSAERLKGVDSTLKIQPAELGDSAMYLCASSPLASLAGFRYNEQFFGPGTRLTVL.

The chain recombines TRBV9 with TRBJ2-5, with no clear D. V shed 2 bases and J shed 4 bases, with 9 bases lying between them. Germline V CDR1 and CDR2: SGDLS, YYNGEE. The CDR3 has 13 residues. Written as DNA, the CDR3 is TGTGCCAGCAGCGTCAACCCGGGAGAGACCCAGTACTTC. Amino acids: CASSVNPGETQYF.

The chain uses TRBV11-2 and TRBJ1-1; 9 nucleotides agree with TRBD1. Trimming removed 6 bases from V and 6 bases from J; junction bases left unmatched: 5. The germline V gene encodes CDR1 SGHAT and CDR2 FQNNGV. The CDR3 is 13 residues long. The CDR3 DNA sequence: TGTGCCAGCAGGTTGACAGGGGGGGCTGAAGCTTTCTTT. It yields the protein CASRLTGGAEAFF. Full variable domain (remainder filled in from reference TRBV11-2 and TRBJ1-1): EAGVAQSPRYKIIEKRQSVAFWCNPISGHATLYWYQQILGQGPKLLIQFQNNGVVDDSQLPKDRFSAERLKGVDSTLKIQPAKLEDSAVYLCASRLTGGAEAFFGQGTRLTVV.

This clonotype was seen a handful of times. The chain carries TRBV3-1 and TRBJ2-3, with TRBD2 matching 8 bases. Trimming at V came to 3 bases and at J to 3 bases, leaving 2 bases not matched to a gene. Germline V gene sequence: CDR1 LGHDT, CDR2 YNNKEL (reference sequence). The CDR3 is made up of 14 amino acids. The CDR3 spells CASSQQRETDTQYF. CDR3 DNA: TGTGCCAGCAGCCAGCAGCGGGAGACAGATACGCAGTATTTT.

There are a few counts of this clonotype. This rearrangement joins TRBV29-1 to TRBJ2-7; the D gene is possibly TRBD2 (6 bases). The ends were cut back, 3 bases at V and 2 bases at J, with 14 bases in the middle. The length of the CDR3 is 14 residues. Looked up from germline, CDR1 is SQVTM and CDR2 is ANQGSEA. CDR3 sequence: CSVENAGSTYEQYF. The CDR3 DNA is TGCAGCGTTGAGAACGCCGGGAGCACCTACGAGCAGTACTTC.

The sample holds a few counts of this clonotype. The rearrangement joins TRBV7-8 to TRBJ1-5; D gene uncertain. The CDR3 is 15 residues long. Trimming shortened V by 1 base and J by 6 bases, and 13 bases separated the two germline ends. In germline, CDR1 is SGHVS, CDR2 FQNEAQ. The DNA for the CDR3 is TGTGCCAGCAGCTTAGATTCTGGAAGATCTCAGCCCCAGCATTTT. This codes for CASSLDSGRSQPQHF.

The chain carries TRBV3-1 and TRBJ1-1; TRBD1 matches 7 bases. V gave up 0 bases and J gave up 0 bases; unmatched junction bases: 1. Germline V gene sequence: CDR1 LGHDT, CDR2 YNNKEL (reference sequence). The CDR3 consists of 15 residues. CDR3 sequence reads: CASSQEGQLNTEAFF. As DNA, the CDR3 is TGTGCCAGCAGCCAAGAGGGACAGCTGAACACTGAAGCTTTCTTT.

The sample holds a few counts of this clonotype. This rearrangement joins TRBV3-1 to TRBJ1-2; D not resolved. This CDR3 comprises 13 residues. In germline, CDR1 is LGHDT, CDR2 YNNKEL (reference sequence). Trimming removed 6 bases from V and 5 bases from J, with 13 bases in between. CDR3 amino acids: CASRDGRAYGYTF. The CDR3 nucleotides read TGTGCCAGCAGGGACGGAAGAGCATATGGCTACACCTTC.